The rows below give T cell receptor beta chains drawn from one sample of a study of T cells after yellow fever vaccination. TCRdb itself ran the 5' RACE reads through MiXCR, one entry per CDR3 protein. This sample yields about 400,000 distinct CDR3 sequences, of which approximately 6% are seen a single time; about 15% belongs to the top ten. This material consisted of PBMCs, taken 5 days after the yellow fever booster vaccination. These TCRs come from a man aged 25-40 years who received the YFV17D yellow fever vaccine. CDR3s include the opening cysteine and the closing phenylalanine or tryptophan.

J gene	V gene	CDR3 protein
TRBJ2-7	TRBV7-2	CASSPRLAGNDEQYF
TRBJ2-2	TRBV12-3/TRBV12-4	CASSLYGTVSSGELFF
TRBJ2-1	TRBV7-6	CASSLVWLGGGYGKSSYNEQFF
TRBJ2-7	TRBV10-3	CAITPGTSISEQYF
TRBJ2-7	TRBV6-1	CASTQDRAPYEQYF
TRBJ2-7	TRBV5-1	CASSEGTGDPYEQYF
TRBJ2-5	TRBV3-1	CASSQEALGAGEGQTQYF
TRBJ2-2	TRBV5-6	CASRSLDRQNTGELFF
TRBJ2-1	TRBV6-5	CASSYSQRQGLVNEQFF
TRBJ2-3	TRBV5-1	CASSTGPFTDTQYF
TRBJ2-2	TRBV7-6	CASSLALLAGGHTGELFF
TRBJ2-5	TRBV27	CASSPPYRGGEETQYF
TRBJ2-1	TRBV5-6	CASHFGGGAIYNEQFF
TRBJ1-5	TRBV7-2	CASSSTGVNQPQHF
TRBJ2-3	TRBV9	CASSVEYSTDTQYF
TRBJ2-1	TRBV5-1	CASSSPAGVGLNEQFF
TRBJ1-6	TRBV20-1	CSARDTQGESPLHF
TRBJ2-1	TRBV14	CASSQDRGLGNEQFF
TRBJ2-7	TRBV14	CASSRLPGASGGYEQYF
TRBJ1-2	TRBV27	CASSFGPGYGYTF
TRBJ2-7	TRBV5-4	CASSLRHSGEQYF
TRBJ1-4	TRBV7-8	CASSLGGARYEKLFF
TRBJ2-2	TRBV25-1	CASSLGADGELFF
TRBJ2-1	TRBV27	CASRKPGGSHEQFF
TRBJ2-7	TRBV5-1	CASSLSSGQGPYEQYF
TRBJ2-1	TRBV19	CASIPGGGGPGLYNEQFF
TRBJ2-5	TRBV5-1	CASSFERGETQYF
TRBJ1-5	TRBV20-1	CSAVPGQGYNQPQHF
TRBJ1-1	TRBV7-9	CASSRVFGQGRATEAFF
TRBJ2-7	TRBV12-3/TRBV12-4	CACSLTSGSYEQYF
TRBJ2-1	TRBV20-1	CSGSGNNEQFF
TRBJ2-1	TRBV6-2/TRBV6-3	CASTVTSDYEQFF
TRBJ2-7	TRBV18	CASSPAMYEQYF
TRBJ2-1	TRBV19	CASSIGVGSYNEQFF
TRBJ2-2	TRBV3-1	CASSLLHTGGSGELFF
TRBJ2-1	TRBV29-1	CSVGRESAYNEQFF